Below, 32 T cell receptor beta chains from the same sample are listed, as sequenced in a study of OX40 agonist ivuxolimab in advanced cancers. TCRdb's copy holds only in-frame clones and misses some; the assay was immunoSEQ multiplex PCR. The repertoire holds about 84,000 clones, about 92% seen once, with roughly 0.17% in the top ten. The material sequenced was CD4+ or CD8+ T cells sorted from blood, taken in a trial of the OX40 agonist ivuxolimab. The receptors shown here come from an adult with an advanced solid tumor such as melanoma, head and neck, liver or kidney cancer.

This clone appeared once. The rearrangement links TRBV10-3 to TRBJ2-7, with 10 bases that match TRBD1. From germline, CDR1 is ENHRY and CDR2 SYGVKD. The CDR3 loop spans 14 amino acids. The trim removed 6 bases at V and 2 bases at J, leaving 4 bases unmatched. The CDR3 reads CAIRAGTGAYEQYF. For the CDR3, the DNA is TGTGCCATCAGGGCCGGGACAGGGGCCTACGAGCAGTACTTC.

This clone was picked up a small number of times. In DNA, the CDR3 is TGTGCCAGCAGGGTCCGGGATAATCAGCCCCAGCATTTT. This codes for CASRVRDNQPQHF. The chain couples TRBV2 to TRBJ1-5; the D is unclear. Trimming left V 6 bases short and J 4 bases short, with 10 bases between. The CDR3 extends over 13 amino acids. Germline V lookup: CDR1 SNHLY, CDR2 FYNNEI.

This clone was counted only a few times. The chain employs TRBV7-8 and TRBJ1-1; D gene unclear. The germline CDR1 and CDR2 sequences are SGHVS and FQNEAQ. V lost 5 bases to trimming and J lost 2 bases, with 9 bases between them. The CDR3 consists of 13 residues. The CDR3 coding sequence is TGTGCCAGCAGCATGAAGGTTAACACTGAAGCTTTCTTT. The encoded protein is CASSMKVNTEAFF.

With respect to this clone: Other DNA sequences of this sample code for an identical CDR3. This chain joins TRBV9 and TRBJ1-6; D unresolved. Germline V CDR1 and CDR2: SGDLS, YYNGEE. There are 14 residues in the CDR3. With 0 bases removed from V and 1 base from J, the gap between germline ends came to 2 bases. The CDR3 loop reads CASSVGSYNSPLHF. Written as DNA, the CDR3 is TGTGCCAGCAGCGTAGGTTCCTATAATTCACCCCTCCACTTT.

This clone has only a few counts. The V and J genes are TRBV5-8 and TRBJ1-6, with 7 nucleotides matching TRBD1. After removal of 4 bases from V and 6 bases from J, the junction contained 4 bases not matched to a gene. CDR1 and CDR2 from the germline V gene are SGHTS and YDEGEE. CDR3 length: 14 residues. CDR3 residues: CASSIGQVNSPLHF. Here the CDR3 DNA reads TGTGCCAGCAGCATCGGACAGGTTAATTCACCCCTCCACTTT.

The chain has TRBV5-1 and TRBJ1-6; the D gene is possibly TRBD1 (5 bases). Germline V gene data show CDR1 as SGHRS and CDR2 as YFSETQ. The CDR3 covers 15 residues. Trimming took off 0 bases at V and 8 bases at J, with 12 bases between the two ends. DNA for the CDR3: TGCGCCAGCAGCTTGGCAGACAGTGGGTATTCACCCCTCCACTTT. Translated, it gives CASSLADSGYSPLHF.

This clone was observed a single time. The chain has TRBV27 and TRBJ2-7, with 9 positions matching TRBD1. Germline V gene lookup returns CDR1 MNHEY and CDR2 SMNVEV (reference sequence). With V trimmed by 3 bases and J by 6 bases, 6 bases remained unmatched. The CDR3 has 14 amino acids. In DNA, the CDR3 is TGTGCCAGCAGTTTCGGACAGGGGCAGCGCGAGCAGTACTTC. It translates to CASSFGQGQREQYF.

The chain recombines TRBV19 with TRBJ2-7; 9 nucleotides agree with TRBD2. Per the germline V gene, CDR1 is LNHDA and CDR2 is SQIVND (reference sequence). This CDR3 has 13 amino acids. The V segment lost 5 bases and the J segment 6 bases; nucleotides outside the gene matches: 5. CDR3 residues: CASSDSGGLEQYF. CDR3 DNA sequence: TGTGCCAGTAGTGATAGCGGGGGACTCGAGCAGTACTTC. The full variable domain, with the rest looked up from reference TRBV19 and TRBJ2-7, is DGGITQSPKYLFRKEGQNVTLSCEQNLNHDAMYWYRQDPGQGLRLIYYSQIVNDFQKGDIAEGYSVSREKKESFPLTVTSAQKNPTAFYLCASSDSGGLEQYFGPGTRLTVT.

This chain uses TRBV11-2 with TRBJ1-1; no reliable D call. The CDR3 has 15 amino acids. Per the germline V gene, CDR1 is SGHAT and CDR2 is FQNNGV. V shed 1 base and J shed 1 base, with 10 bases lying between them. The CDR3 nucleotides are TGTGCCAGCAGCTTAGGGGCCGGTAGGAACACTGAAGCTTTCTTT. This sequence encodes CASSLGAGRNTEAFF.

The chain employs TRBV28 and TRBJ2-1; D possibly uses TRBD1 or TRBD2 (5 bases each). Trimming removed 6 bases at V and 4 bases at J, with 13 bases between. Germline CDR1 reads MDHEN; CDR2 reads SYDVKM. This CDR3 has 14 residues. The CDR3 region has the DNA TGTGCCAGCAGCCCCGGGACGGTGTACAATGAGCAGTTCTTC. The encoded protein is CASSPGTVYNEQFF.

V and J are TRBV5-1 and TRBJ1-3; no clear D. V lost 0 bases to trimming and J lost 0 bases, with 10 bases between them. CDR1 and CDR2 (germline): SGHRS, YFSETQ. CDR3 size: 16 residues. CDR3 sequence reads: CASSLEGSYSGNTIYF. The CDR3 region has the DNA TGCGCCAGCAGCTTGGAAGGCAGCTACTCTGGAAACACCATATATTTT. The full variable domain, with the rest looked up from reference TRBV5-1 and TRBJ1-3, is KAGVTQTPRYLIKTRGQQVTLSCSPISGHRSVSWYQQTPGQGLQFLFEYFSETQRNKGNFPGRFSGRQFSNSRSEMNVSTLELGDSALYLCASSLEGSYSGNTIYFGEGSWLTVV.

The chain employs TRBV7-9 and TRBJ2-5; D call uncertain. The CDR3 has 15 amino acids. The V end lost 0 bases, the J end lost 5 bases, and 13 bases lay between the germline ends. The germline V gene encodes CDR1 SEHNR and CDR2 FQNEAQ (reference sequence). The CDR3: CASSLALRLGETQYF. The CDR3 DNA sequence: TGTGCCAGCAGCTTAGCGTTGAGGTTGGGGGAGACCCAGTACTTC.

The chain couples TRBV6-5 to TRBJ2-7; D might be TRBD2 (5 bases). The V end was cut by 4 bases, the J end by 1 base, with 17 bases between. CDR1 and CDR2 (germline): MNHEY, SVGAGI. The CDR3 consists of 16 residues. CDR3 sequence reads: CASSSVGALRSYEQYF. The CDR3 nucleotides are TGTGCCAGCAGTTCTGTGGGAGCTTTGAGATCCTACGAGCAGTACTTC.

This rearrangement joins TRBV30 to TRBJ1-5; D is possibly TRBD1 (6 bases). CDR1 is GTSNPN and CDR2 is SVGIG in the germline V gene (reference sequence). The CDR3 totals 16 residues. V shed 1 base and J shed 0 bases, with 13 bases lying between them. CDR3 amino acids: CAWSGGQFSSNQPQHF. CDR3 sequence (DNA): TGTGCCTGGAGTGGAGGACAGTTTAGTAGCAATCAGCCCCAGCATTTT. Supplemented by reference TRBV30 and TRBJ1-5, the full variable domain reads SQTIHQWPATLVQPVGSPLSLECTVEGTSNPNLYWYRQAAGRGLQLLFYSVGIGQISSEVPQNLSASRPQDRQFILSSKKLLLSDSGFYLCAWSGGQFSSNQPQHFGDGTRLSIL.

This sequence joins TRBV11-2 and TRBJ2-5; 9 bases line up with TRBD1. V gave up 0 bases and J gave up 7 bases; unmatched junction bases: 9. Germline CDR1 is SGHAT and CDR2 is FQNNGV. CDR3 length: 16 residues. CDR3 in amino acids: CASSLEGTGFLGTQYF. The CDR3 DNA reads TGTGCCAGCAGCTTAGAAGGGACAGGGTTTTTGGGGACCCAGTACTTC.

V and J are TRBV18 and TRBJ2-7; D is possibly TRBD1 (6 bases). V was clipped by 4 bases and J by 9 bases, with 19 bases between them. The germline CDR1 and CDR2 sequences are KGHSH and LQKENI. The length of the CDR3 is 14 residues. For the CDR3, the DNA is TGTGCCAGCTCACAGGCACAGGGCCCCCTCGGGCAGTACTTC. Protein sequence: CASSQAQGPLGQYF. Filled out from reference TRBV18 and TRBJ2-7, the complete variable domain reads NAGVMQNPRHLVRRRGQEARLRCSPMKGHSHVYWYRQLPEEGLKFMVYLQKENIIDESGMPKERFSAEFPKEGPSILRIQQVVRGDSAAYFCASSQAQGPLGQYFGPGTRLTVT.

This clone is a singleton in its sample. The chain links TRBV7-3 to TRBJ2-7; D is uncertain. Germline lookup yields CDR1 SGHTA and CDR2 FQGTGA. The CDR3 is made up of 13 amino acids. Trimming stripped 6 bases from V and 9 bases from J, with 18 bases between. The CDR3 loop reads CASSQTGPGPQYF. CDR3 DNA: TGTGCCAGCAGTCAGACTGGTCCGGGCCCGCAGTACTTC.

This clone was counted between two and nine times. The chain has TRBV30 and TRBJ1-1; no clear D gene. Trimming cost V 3 bases and J 5 bases, with 10 bases left between them. The CDR3 spans 12 residues. CDR1 is GTSNPN, CDR2 SVGIG, per germline (reference sequence). The CDR3, as DNA: TGTGCCTGGAGCCCCGGGTGGACTGAAGCTTTCTTT. Residues: CAWSPGWTEAFF.

This CDR3 reads CASSRAGNTIYF. The CDR3 nucleotides are TGTGCCAGCTCACGGGCTGGAAACACCATATATTTT. The chain links TRBV7-2 to TRBJ1-3, with D unclear. V was clipped by 8 bases and J by 2 bases, with 7 bases between them. In germline, CDR1 is SGHTA, CDR2 FQGNSA. The CDR3 length is 12 residues.

The V and J genes are TRBV30 and TRBJ2-7; 7 nucleotides agree with TRBD2. J was trimmed by 6 bases and V by 4 bases; bases with no gene match: 6. Germline assignment: CDR1 GTSNPN and CDR2 SVGIG (reference sequence). The CDR3 consists of 12 residues. The CDR3 DNA follows: TGTGCCTGGACGCCGGGGGGTCTCGAGCAGTACTTC. It translates to CAWTPGGLEQYF.

The chain recombines TRBV30 with TRBJ1-1; D unclear. Trimming pared 3 bases from V and 4 bases from J, leaving 6 bases between. This CDR3 comprises 11 residues. Germline V gives CDR1 GTSNPN, CDR2 SVGIG (reference sequence). The CDR3 DNA reads TGTGCCTGGAGCAGAGGCACTGAAGCTTTCTTT. Amino acids: CAWSRGTEAFF.

The chain employs TRBV11-1 and TRBJ2-2; TRBD2 agrees at 12 bases. CDR1 SGHAT and CDR2 FQDESV come from the germline V gene (reference sequence). This CDR3 is 16 amino acids long. Unmatched junction bases numbered 5, after V lost 4 bases and J lost 5 bases. This CDR3 reads CASSSRLAGVTGELFF. The CDR3 DNA reads TGTGCCAGCAGCTCAAGACTAGCGGGGGTAACCGGGGAGCTGTTTTTT.

This chain connects TRBV27 to TRBJ2-3; the match to TRBD2 covers 10 bases. The germline CDR1 and CDR2 sequences are MNHEY and SMNVEV (reference sequence). This CDR3 has 16 residues. V dropped 0 bases and J dropped 8; count of bases not matched to a gene: 8. CDR3 in amino acids: CASSLSASGREGTQYF. CDR3 sequence (DNA): TGTGCCAGCAGTTTATCGGCTAGCGGGAGAGAGGGTACGCAGTATTTT.

This CDR3 reads CASSLAGRGGFTDTQYF. The CDR3 nucleotides read TGTGCCAGCAGCTTAGCTGGGCGGGGGGGGTTCACAGATACGCAGTATTTT. The chain joins TRBV11-2 to TRBJ2-3, with 9 positions matching TRBD2. The CDR3 extends over 17 amino acids. Trimming took 1 base from V and 2 from J; bases not matched to a gene: 7. The germline V gene encodes CDR1 SGHAT and CDR2 FQNNGV.

The chain employs TRBV5-1 and TRBJ2-5; perhaps TRBD2 as D (6 bases). The CDR3 spans 14 residues. Germline V CDR1 and CDR2: SGHRS, YFSETQ. Trimming cost V 3 bases and J 0 bases, with 9 bases left between them. CDR3 nucleotide sequence: TGCGCCAGCAGCTCGGGGGACTACCAAGAGACCCAGTACTTC. It codes for CASSSGDYQETQYF.

This rearrangement joins TRBV5-4 to TRBJ1-5; D call uncertain. The length of the CDR3 is 13 residues. Trimming left V 4 bases short and J 2 bases short, with 7 bases between. CDR1 and CDR2 from the germline V gene are SGHNT and YYREEE (reference sequence). CDR3 sequence reads: CASSVDGNQPQHF. The CDR3, as DNA: TGTGCCAGCAGCGTGGACGGCAATCAGCCCCAGCATTTT.

The chain is built from TRBV6-1 and TRBJ1-4, with D unresolved. V lost 2 bases, J lost 3 bases, and 10 bases lay in between. The germline V gene encodes CDR1 MNHNS and CDR2 SASEGT. The CDR3 runs to 15 residues. The CDR3 DNA reads TGTGCCAGCAGTGAATCGGGGAGGGCTAATGAAAAACTGTTTTTT. It specifies CASSESGRANEKLFF.

This chain joins TRBV5-4 and TRBJ2-3; 9 bases fit TRBD2. The ends lost 3 bases at V and 3 bases at J; junction bases unmatched: 5. Germline loops: CDR1 SGHNT, CDR2 YYREEE (reference sequence). This CDR3 region has 15 residues. CDR3 nucleotide sequence: TGTGCCAGCAGCTCCGGGACTAGCATAACAGATACGCAGTATTTT. Translation gives CASSSGTSITDTQYF.

V is TRBV6-1 and J is TRBJ1-3, with D possibly matching TRBD1 (5 bases). Trimming took 5 bases from V and 0 from J, leaving 11 bases between them. CDR3 size: 15 residues. Germline CDR1 reads MNHNS; CDR2 reads SASEGT. CDR3 residues: CASSPQGYSGNTIYF. The CDR3 bases are TGTGCCAGCAGTCCCCAGGGCTACTCTGGAAACACCATATATTTT.

The chain has TRBV5-1 and TRBJ2-1; TRBD2 aligns across 10 bases. The CDR3 length is 15 residues. Per the germline V gene, CDR1 is SGHRS and CDR2 is YFSETQ. J lost 4 bases, V lost 5 bases, and 6 bases had no gene match. DNA of the CDR3: TGCGCCAGCAGTTGGACTAGCGGAAGGTACAATGAGCAGTTCTTC. Translating it yields CASSWTSGRYNEQFF.

This chain joins TRBV15 and TRBJ1-2; no reliable D call. CDR1 is LNHNV and CDR2 is YYDKDF in the germline V gene (reference sequence). This CDR3 has 15 residues. V lost 0 bases to trimming and J lost 2 bases, with 10 bases between them. CDR3 sequence: CATSRDSALNYGYTF. CDR3 DNA: TGTGCCACCAGCAGAGATAGCGCACTCAACTATGGCTACACCTTC.

The chain combines TRBV18 with TRBJ2-1; D may be TRBD2 (5 bases). The V end lost 4 bases, the J end lost 12 bases, and 13 bases lay between the germline ends. The CDR3 contains 12 residues. Germline V gene lookup returns CDR1 KGHSH and CDR2 LQKENI. As DNA, the CDR3 is TGTGCCAGCTCACTAAGCGGCCAGACGCAGTTCTTC. This translates into CASSLSGQTQFF.